Presented here are 19 T cell receptor beta chains from one specimen sequenced in a study of human T cells and chemical hapten exposure. One entry per CDR3 protein results from TCRdb running MiXCR on the RACE reads. The sample lists about 68,000 distinct CDR3 sequences, about a tenth occurring once. Time point in this sample: pre-sensitization, week 0. The treatment here: therapeutic diphenylcyclopropenone sensitization with weekly scalp DPC. The input for sequencing was whole blood, taken in connection with sensitization to the hapten diphenylcyclopropenone (DPC). The receptors were sampled from a woman in her forties or fifties with alopecia areata. Some clones in this sample may be carry-over from other donors' samples.

Ten or more counts support this clonotype. This chain joins TRBV29-1 and TRBJ2-7; D possibly corresponds to TRBD2 (5 bases). CDR3 size: 13 residues. V lost 2 bases, J lost 6 bases, and 14 bases lay in between. The germline gives CDR1 SQVTM, CDR2 ANQGSEA. The CDR3 is CSVETPSRSEQYF. CDR3 DNA sequence: TGCAGCGTTGAAACCCCTAGCAGGTCCGAGCAGTACTTC.

This clonotype was seen many times. V gene TRBV24-1 combines with J gene TRBJ2-1; 14 bases align to TRBD2. This CDR3 comprises 19 residues. Trimming removed 0 bases from V and 2 bases from J; junction bases left unmatched: 5. Germline V gene lookup returns CDR1 KGHDR and CDR2 SFDVKD. The chain's CDR3 is CATSDLRTSGRLAYNEQFF. CDR3 nucleotide sequence: TGTGCCACCAGTGATTTGAGGACTAGCGGGAGGCTGGCCTACAATGAGCAGTTCTTC.

A few counts support this clonotype. CDR3: CASSALTGTNAQPQHF. For the CDR3, the DNA is TGTGCCAGCAGTGCGTTAACCGGGACAAACGCTCAGCCCCAGCATTTT. The rearrangement uses TRBV6-1 and TRBJ1-5; maybe TRBD1 (6 bases). The CDR3 is made up of 16 amino acids. Trimming took off 4 bases at V and 6 bases at J, with 19 bases between the two ends. Germline assignment: CDR1 MNHNS and CDR2 SASEGT.

As for this clonotype: This clone may be a read error of a much larger clone one base away. The V and J genes are TRBV7-9 and TRBJ1-6, with TRBD1 matching over 7 bases. This CDR3 region has 19 residues. Germline V CDR1 and CDR2: SEHNR, FQNEAQ (reference sequence). In DNA form, the CDR3 reads TGTGCCAGCAGCTTAGACAGGGGCGGCATCAGCTCCCATAATTCACCCCTCCACTTT. Encoded protein: CASSLDRGGISSHNSPLHF.

At least ten counts were recorded for this clonotype. This chain links TRBV6-5 with TRBJ1-1; 8 nucleotides match TRBD1. The J segment lost 1 base and the V segment lost 2 bases, leaving 6 bases of the junction unmatched. Germline V gene lookup returns CDR1 MNHEY and CDR2 SVGAGI. There are 16 residues in the CDR3. CDR3 protein: CASSYAHTGGNTEAFF. The CDR3 DNA reads as TGTGCCAGCAGTTACGCTCATACAGGGGGGAACACTGAAGCTTTCTTT.

J is TRBJ1-5 and V is TRBV20-1; 7 nucleotides line up with TRBD1. The germline V gene encodes CDR1 DFQATT and CDR2 SNEGSKA (reference sequence). The V segment lost 6 bases and the J segment 4 bases; nucleotides outside the gene matches: 6. This CDR3 has 13 residues. CDR3 coding DNA: TGCAGTGCCGCAGGGGGTTGGAATCAGCCCCAGCATTTT. Translated, it gives CSAAGGWNQPQHF.

The rearrangement links TRBV6-5 to TRBJ2-1; D unclear. The CDR3 is 15 amino acids. CDR1 is MNHEY and CDR2 is SVGAGI in the germline V gene. Trimming took off 6 bases at V and 0 bases at J, with 12 bases between the two ends. The chain's CDR3 is CASRDGGSSYNEQFF. For the CDR3, the DNA is TGTGCCAGCAGGGACGGCGGCAGCTCCTACAATGAGCAGTTCTTC.

This clonotype was seen a few times. V and J are TRBV20-1 and TRBJ1-5, with D possibly TRBD1 on 6 matching bases. Trimming removed 6 bases at V and 0 bases at J, with 9 bases between. The germline CDR1 and CDR2 sequences are DFQATT and SNEGSKA (reference sequence). This CDR3 spans 13 amino acids. The CDR3 sequence: CSAGTNSNQPQHF. The CDR3 coding sequence is TGCAGTGCGGGGACAAATAGCAATCAGCCCCAGCATTTT.

This clonotype appeared many times. The chain employs TRBV5-1 and TRBJ2-2, with D unresolved. The CDR3 has 18 amino acids. In germline, CDR1 is SGHRS, CDR2 YFSETQ. V was trimmed by 1 base and J by 1 base, leaving 17 bases between them. This CDR3 is CASSLRARSALNTGELFF. In nucleotides, the CDR3 is TGCGCCAGCAGCTTGAGGGCACGGAGCGCCTTGAACACCGGGGAGCTGTTTTTT.

This clonotype was observed many times. The chain employs TRBV3-1 and TRBJ2-1, with 11 bases lining up with TRBD2. Germline CDR1 LGHDT, CDR2 YNNKEL (reference sequence). V shed 4 bases and J 9 bases; nucleotides not matched to a gene: 11. The CDR3 is 16 residues long. The CDR3 bases are TGTGCCAGCAGCCTGCTTAGCGGGAGGGCCGGTACTGAGCAGTTCTTC. The encoded protein is CASSLLSGRAGTEQFF.

This clonotype has a count of ten or more. The V call is TRBV6-2 or TRBV6-3, the J call TRBJ2-3; no definite D call. Germline-derived CDR1 and CDR2 are MNHEY and SVGEGT. This CDR3 contains 15 residues. With 5 bases removed from V and 0 bases from J, the gap between germline ends came to 12 bases. CDR3 nucleotide sequence: TGTGCCAGCAGTAACCGACCGTCTAGCACAGATACGCAGTATTTT. Amino acids: CASSNRPSSTDTQYF.

This chain links TRBV7-9 with TRBJ2-1; 8 nucleotides line up with TRBD1. The CDR3 sequence is 13 residues long. Germline assignment: CDR1 SEHNR and CDR2 FQNEAQ (reference sequence). V lost 6 bases to trimming and J lost 8 bases; unmatched junction nucleotides: 6. The CDR3 DNA follows: TGTGCCAGCAGATCGACAGGGGTGGATGAGCAGTTCTTC. Translation: CASRSTGVDEQFF.

This clonotype was detected ten times or more. The V call is TRBV7-8, the J call TRBJ2-7, with D tentatively TRBD1 or TRBD2 (5 bases each). CDR1 and CDR2 from the germline V gene are SGHVS and FQNEAQ. Trimming pared 1 base from V and 6 bases from J, leaving 16 bases between. The CDR3 totals 15 residues. The CDR3 coding sequence is TGTGCCAGCAGCTTAGGGCCATTACGGGACCTCGAGCAGTACTTC. This gives the protein CASSLGPLRDLEQYF.

J is TRBJ2-1 and V is TRBV9; D unclear. V lost 5 bases, J lost 4 bases, and 10 bases lay in between. The CDR3 is 13 amino acids. CDR1 SGDLS and CDR2 YYNGEE come from the germline V gene. The CDR3: CASSPVGYNEQFF. CDR3 sequence (DNA): TGTGCCAGCAGTCCCGTGGGATACAATGAGCAGTTCTTC. Together with reference TRBV9 and TRBJ2-1, the CDR3 gives the full variable domain: DSGVTQTPKHLITATGQRVTLRCSPRSGDLSVYWYQQSLDQGLQFLIQYYNGEERAKGNILERFSAQQFPDLHSELNLSSLELGDSALYFCASSPVGYNEQFFGPGTRLTVL.

Regarding this clonotype: A much larger clone differs from this one at a single base, so this may be a read error. The rearrangement uses TRBV11-2 and TRBJ2-5; a possible D gene is TRBD2 (5 bases). Germline assignment: CDR1 SGHAT and CDR2 FQNNGV. CDR3 length: 16 residues. The CDR3 region is CASSFAPSGNQETRYF. CDR3 coding DNA: TGTGCCAGCAGCTTCGCCCCGTCCGGGAACCAAGAGACCCGGTACTTC. The variable domain in full, with the rest retrieved from reference TRBV11-2 and TRBJ2-5, is EAGVAQSPRYKIIEKRQSVAFWCNPISGHATLYWYQQILGQGPKLLIQFQNNGVVDDSQLPKDRFSAERLKGVDSTLKIQPAKLEDSAVYLCASSFAPSGNQETRYFGPGTRLLVL.

The gene calls are TRBV28 and TRBJ2-2; TRBD1 matches 11 bases. The length of the CDR3 is 12 residues. The V gene end was trimmed by 8 bases and the J gene end by 10 bases; junction bases not matched to a gene: 3. Germline V gene lookup returns CDR1 MDHEN and CDR2 SYDVKM. The CDR3 region has the DNA TGTGCCAGCGGACAGGGGGCGGTGGAGCTGTTTTTT. Translating gives CASGQGAVELFF.

The V gene is TRBV3-1, the J gene TRBJ1-1; 7 bases fit TRBD1. Germline V gene data show CDR1 as LGHDT and CDR2 as YNNKEL (reference sequence). The CDR3 runs to 15 residues. With V trimmed by 1 base and J by 3 bases, 5 bases remained unmatched. The CDR3 coding sequence is TGTGCCAGCAGCCAAGTCCGCAGGGGGTACACTGAAGCTTTCTTT. Translation: CASSQVRRGYTEAFF.

This sequence joins TRBV12-3 or TRBV12-4 and TRBJ2-5, with 8 bases matching TRBD2. CDR3 length: 14 residues. V trimming: 6 bases; J trimming: 4 bases; junction bases outside the gene matches: 7. DNA of the CDR3: TGTGCCAGCAGGCAAAGCGGGGGTGCAGAGACCCAGTACTTC. As protein: CASRQSGGAETQYF.

This clonotype has just a few counts. V gene TRBV20-1 combines with J gene TRBJ1-4; 11 nucleotides match TRBD1. After removal of 0 bases from V and 3 bases from J, the junction contained 9 bases not matched to a gene. This CDR3 contains 18 residues. The germline CDR1 and CDR2 sequences are DFQATT and SNEGSKA (reference sequence). CDR3 nucleotide sequence: TGCAGTGCTAGAGATTACACCGGGACAGGGGGGCCTAATGAAAAACTGTTTTTT. Amino acid sequence: CSARDYTGTGGPNEKLFF.